This TCR beta chain appears in the sequencing data of a study of tissue T cells after allogeneic stem cell transplantation. Study results and caveats: Some tissue clones might be persisting host cells; their alloreactivity or antigen specificity was not determined. Limitations included a small, clinically heterogeneous cohort and limited sampling depth.

About this clone itself: Its antigen is unidentified.

CDR3 sequences, V/J genes, frequencies and template counts came from survey-depth TCRbeta sequencing. Here immunoSEQ multiplex PCR was the method, and the copy in TCRdb shows in-frame clones only, minus some. Here the sample spans 25,000 to 35,000 clones, 85% to 90% being singletons. CDR1 is ENHRY, CDR2 SYGVKD, per germline. The CDR3 contains 14 residues. Trimming took 6 bases from V and 1 from J; bases not matched to a gene: 4. This clonotype originated in a woman between 18 and 50 years old who later had graft-versus-host disease after an allogeneic stem cell transplant. The sequencing here drew on blood, taken before transplantation. The chain carries TRBV10-3 and TRBJ1-1; 8 positions match TRBD1. This CDR3 is CAIRRDRTNTEAFF. The DNA for the CDR3 is TGTGCCATCAGGCGGGACAGGACGAACACTGAAGCTTTCTTT.